Each of the 17 T cell receptor beta chains below was sequenced from the same sample in a study of T cell responses to AZD1222 COVID-19 vaccine. Sequencing used immunoSEQ multiplex PCR; TCRdb keeps in-frame clones, though not all of them. The table records approximately 90,000 clones, over 75% of them present only once. The sequences come from peripheral blood, collected 28 days after the second AZD1222 dose. These receptors originate from an adult who received the AZD1222 COVID-19 vaccine.

V is TRBV10-3 and J is TRBJ2-1; TRBD1 matches 9 bases. The CDR3 runs 13 residues. The trim removed 10 bases at V and 7 bases at J, leaving 8 bases unmatched. CDR1 and CDR2 from the germline V gene are ENHRY and SYGVKD. CDR3 sequence (DNA): TGTGCCACCCAGGGGACAGGGAATAATGAGCAGTTCTTC. Protein product: CATQGTGNNEQFF.

This sequence joins TRBV7-8 and TRBJ1-1; D gene ambiguous. This CDR3 comprises 14 residues. CDR1 is SGHVS, CDR2 FQNEAQ, per germline. With 5 bases removed from V and 1 base from J, the gap between germline ends came to 11 bases. The CDR3 coding sequence is TGTGCCAGCAGCCAACTTACTACGAACACTGAAGCTTTCTTT. Translated, it gives CASSQLTTNTEAFF.

This sequence joins TRBV6-5 and TRBJ1-5; the match to TRBD1 covers 10 bases. This CDR3 comprises 15 residues. Trimming at V came to 6 bases and at J to 4 bases, leaving 6 bases not matched to a gene. Germline-derived CDR1 and CDR2 are MNHEY and SVGAGI. The CDR3 is CASSRDRGGNQPQHF. The DNA for the CDR3 is TGTGCCAGCAGCCGGGACAGGGGTGGGAATCAGCCCCAGCATTTT.

V and J are TRBV11-2 and TRBJ2-7; possible D gene TRBD2, 6 bases. V lost 5 bases to trimming and J lost 7 bases, with 18 bases between them. The CDR3 is 14 amino acids. The germline CDR1 and CDR2 sequences are SGHAT and FQNNGV. CDR3 protein: CASSNRRQGREQYF. The CDR3 DNA is TGTGCCAGCAGCAACCGGCGGCAAGGGAGGGAGCAGTACTTC.

This clone came up once. The V gene is TRBV15, the J gene TRBJ2-1; perhaps TRBD1 as D (6 bases). CDR3 length equals 15 residues. V was shortened by 5 bases and J by 6 bases, with 17 bases between the two germline ends. CDR1 is LNHNV and CDR2 is YYDKDF in the germline V gene (reference sequence). Here the CDR3 reads CATSSFSGQSNEQFF. As DNA, the CDR3 is TGTGCCACCAGCTCCTTTTCCGGACAGAGCAATGAGCAGTTCTTC.

The V and J genes are TRBV9 and TRBJ1-1, with 9 bases that match TRBD1. The germline gives CDR1 SGDLS, CDR2 YYNGEE. V lost 4 bases and J lost 8; bases outside the gene matches: 9. This CDR3 spans 14 amino acids. As DNA, the CDR3 is TGTGCCAGCAGCCCCGGACAGGGGCTGGGGGAAGCTTTCTTT. Translated, it gives CASSPGQGLGEAFF.

The chain links TRBV19 to TRBJ2-7; D gene uncertain. The germline V gene has CDR1 LNHDA and CDR2 SQIVND (reference sequence). The CDR3 contains 13 residues. V shed 3 bases and J shed 3 bases, with 9 bases lying between them. CDR3 residues: CASSIYIFYEQYF. For the CDR3, the DNA is TGTGCCAGTAGTATTTACATATTCTACGAGCAGTACTTC.

The gene calls are TRBV5-1 and TRBJ1-1, with 7 positions matching TRBD1. Germline V gene sequence: CDR1 SGHRS, CDR2 YFSETQ. This CDR3 contains 17 residues. Unmatched junction bases numbered 16, after V lost 4 bases and J lost 4 bases. CDR3 coding DNA: TGCGCCAGCAGCACTACGGGACAGCGTTATGTTGGCACTGAAGCTTTCTTT. This codes for CASSTTGQRYVGTEAFF.

The V and J genes are TRBV6-4 and TRBJ2-3, with TRBD2 matching 9 bases. Looked up from germline, CDR1 is MRHNA and CDR2 is SNTAGT. The CDR3 totals 15 residues. V dropped 0 bases and J dropped 4; count of bases not matched to a gene: 2. The CDR3 nucleotides read TGTGCCAGCAGTGACTCGCGGGGGGGCCCAGATACGCAGTATTTT. Its protein is CASSDSRGGPDTQYF.

This chain uses TRBV6-4 with TRBJ2-1; 11 nucleotides agree with TRBD2. V shed 8 bases and J 0 bases; nucleotides not matched to a gene: 6. Germline loops: CDR1 MRHNA, CDR2 SNTAGT. The CDR3 sequence is 16 residues long. The DNA for the CDR3 is TGTGCCAGCGGCCCGACTAGCGGGAACTCCTACAATGAGCAGTTCTTC. This translates into CASGPTSGNSYNEQFF.

This chain links TRBV5-4 with TRBJ1-1; no clear D. V lost 3 bases and J 1 base, leaving 10 bases between the germline ends. Germline loops: CDR1 SGHNT, CDR2 YYREEE (reference sequence). This CDR3 is built from 14 residues. The CDR3 nucleotides are TGTGCCAGCAGCTGGGTGCCTGCGAACACTGAAGCTTTCTTT. Translating gives CASSWVPANTEAFF.

V is TRBV25-1 and J is TRBJ1-2; 9 bases map to TRBD1. The germline V gene has CDR1 MGHDK and CDR2 SYGVNS. J was trimmed by 6 bases and V by 10 bases; bases with no gene match: 6. The CDR3 runs 12 residues. The CDR3 region has the DNA TGTGCCACCGGGGACAGGGCCCATGGCTACACCTTC. It codes for CATGDRAHGYTF.

The chain uses TRBV6-1 and TRBJ1-5; D is unresolved. The CDR3 spans 16 residues. CDR1 and CDR2 from the germline V gene are MNHNS and SASEGT. V was trimmed by 1 base and J by 4 bases, leaving 14 bases between them. CDR3 nucleotide sequence: TGTGCCAGCAGTGAAGAGGGCATGAAGATGAATCAGCCCCAGCATTTT. Encoded protein: CASSEEGMKMNQPQHF.

The rearrangement links TRBV6-5 to TRBJ2-5; D could derive from TRBD1 or TRBD2 (6 bases each). The germline gives CDR1 MNHEY, CDR2 SVGAGI. V was pared by 6 bases and J by 1 base, with 12 bases between. The CDR3 has 14 residues. This CDR3 is CASSLGGPQETQYF. The CDR3 nucleotides read TGTGCCAGCAGCCTCGGGGGCCCCCAAGAGACCCAGTACTTC.

This clone was observed once. The chain joins TRBV27 to TRBJ2-7; tentative D call: TRBD1 (6 bases). Germline V gene sequence: CDR1 MNHEY, CDR2 SMNVEV (reference sequence). V dropped 4 bases and J dropped 3 bases, with 16 bases sitting between them. The CDR3 is 15 amino acids. The CDR3 protein is CASSSPGDLNYEQYF. In nucleotides, the CDR3 is TGTGCCAGCAGTTCACCAGGGGATCTGAACTACGAGCAGTACTTC.

The gene calls are TRBV5-1 and TRBJ2-2; 7 bases agree with TRBD1. The germline V gene encodes CDR1 SGHRS and CDR2 YFSETQ. Trimming took 4 bases from V and 0 from J; bases not matched to a gene: 3. This CDR3 region has 15 residues. CDR3 sequence (DNA): TGCGCCAGCAGCCTGACAGGGTCGAACACCGGGGAGCTGTTTTTT. This encodes CASSLTGSNTGELFF.

The chain couples TRBV11-1 to TRBJ2-3; D could derive from TRBD1 or TRBD2 (6 bases each). The CDR3 is 14 residues long. CDR1 is SGHAT and CDR2 is FQDESV in the germline V gene (reference sequence). Trimming shortened V by 3 bases and J by 3 bases, and 10 bases separated the two germline ends. The CDR3 bases are TGTGCCAGCAGCTTGGGGGGCAGGACAGATACGCAGTATTTT. It is translated as CASSLGGRTDTQYF.